This T cell receptor beta chain was identified during a study of blood T cell repertoires in COVID-19. The repertoire was sequenced with immunoSEQ multiplex PCR; TCRdb's copy has only in-frame clones and lacks some. The sample carries 120,000 to 150,000 clones, more than 75% recorded once. The CDR3 runs 14 residues. CDR1 is MNHNS and CDR2 is SASEGT in the germline V gene. V was clipped by 3 bases and J by 6 bases; unmatched bases: 4. This clone was found a few times. This chain connects TRBV6-1 to TRBJ2-7; 11 nucleotides line up with TRBD2. The sequencing sample was made of PBMCs or T cells enriched from blood (not recorded which). The receptor was isolated from a young woman with acute COVID-19. CDR3 sequence (DNA): TGTGCCAGCAGTGACACTAGCGGGAGCGCCGAGCAGTACTTC. Encoded protein: CASSDTSGSAEQYF.